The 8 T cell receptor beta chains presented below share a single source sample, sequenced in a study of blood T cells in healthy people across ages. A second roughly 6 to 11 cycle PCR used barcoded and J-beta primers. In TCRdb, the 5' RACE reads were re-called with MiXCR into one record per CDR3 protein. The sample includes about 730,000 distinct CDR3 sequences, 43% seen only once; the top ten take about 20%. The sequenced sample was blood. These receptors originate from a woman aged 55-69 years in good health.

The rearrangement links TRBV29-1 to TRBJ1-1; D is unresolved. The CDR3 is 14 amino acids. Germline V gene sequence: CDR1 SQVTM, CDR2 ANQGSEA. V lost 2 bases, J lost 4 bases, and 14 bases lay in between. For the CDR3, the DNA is TGCAGCGTTGAAAACTTGGCACCCGGCACTGAAGCTTTCTTT. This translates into CSVENLAPGTEAFF.

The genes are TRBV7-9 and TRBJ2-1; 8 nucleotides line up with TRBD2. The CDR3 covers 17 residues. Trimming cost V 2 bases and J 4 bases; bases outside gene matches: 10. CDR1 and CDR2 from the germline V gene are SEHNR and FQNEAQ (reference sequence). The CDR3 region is CASSLPRRLAMYNEQFF. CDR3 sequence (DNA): TGTGCCAGCAGCTTACCCCGCAGACTAGCGATGTACAATGAGCAGTTCTTC. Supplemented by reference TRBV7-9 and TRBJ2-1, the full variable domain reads DTGVSQNPRHKITKRGQNVTFRCDPISEHNRLYWYRQTLGQGPEFLTYFQNEAQLEKSRLLSDRFSAERPKGSFSTLEIQRTEQGDSAMYLCASSLPRRLAMYNEQFFGPGTRLTVL.

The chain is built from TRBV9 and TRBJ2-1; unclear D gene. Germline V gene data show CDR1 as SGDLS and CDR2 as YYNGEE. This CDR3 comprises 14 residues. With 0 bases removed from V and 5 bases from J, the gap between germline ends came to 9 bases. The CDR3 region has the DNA TGTGCCAGCAGCGTAGTCGTCGGTCACAATGAGCAGTTCTTC. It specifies CASSVVVGHNEQFF. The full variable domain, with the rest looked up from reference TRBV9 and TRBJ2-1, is DSGVTQTPKHLITATGQRVTLRCSPRSGDLSVYWYQQSLDQGLQFLIQYYNGEERAKGNILERFSAQQFPDLHSELNLSSLELGDSALYFCASSVVVGHNEQFFGPGTRLTVL.

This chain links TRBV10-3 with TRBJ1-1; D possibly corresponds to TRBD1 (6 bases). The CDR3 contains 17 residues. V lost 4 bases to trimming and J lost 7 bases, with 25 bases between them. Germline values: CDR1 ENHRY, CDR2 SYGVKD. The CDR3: CAISVGNLAQGEVEAFF. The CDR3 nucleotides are TGTGCCATCAGTGTGGGAAACCTAGCACAGGGAGAGGTTGAAGCTTTCTTT.

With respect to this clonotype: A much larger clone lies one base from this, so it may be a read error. The CDR3: CASSQEGGPGETQYF. The CDR3, as DNA: TGCGCCAGCAGCCAAGAAGGGGGTCCGGGAGAGACCCAGTACTTC. The chain joins TRBV4-3 to TRBJ2-4; the D gene is possibly TRBD1 (6 bases). The DNA end is a closer match to TRBJ2-5, so the J assignment may be wrong. Germline V CDR1 and CDR2: LGHNA, YSLEER. The length of the CDR3 is 15 residues.

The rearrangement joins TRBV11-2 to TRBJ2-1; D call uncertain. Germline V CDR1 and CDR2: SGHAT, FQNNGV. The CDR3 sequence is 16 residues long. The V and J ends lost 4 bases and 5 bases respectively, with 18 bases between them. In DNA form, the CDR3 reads TGTGCCAGCAGCTACCCGGTTTTAGTCCCGGACAATGAGCAGTTCTTC. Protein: CASSYPVLVPDNEQFF. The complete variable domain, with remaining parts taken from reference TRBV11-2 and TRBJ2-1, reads EAGVAQSPRYKIIEKRQSVAFWCNPISGHATLYWYQQILGQGPKLLIQFQNNGVVDDSQLPKDRFSAERLKGVDSTLKIQPAKLEDSAVYLCASSYPVLVPDNEQFFGPGTRLTVL.

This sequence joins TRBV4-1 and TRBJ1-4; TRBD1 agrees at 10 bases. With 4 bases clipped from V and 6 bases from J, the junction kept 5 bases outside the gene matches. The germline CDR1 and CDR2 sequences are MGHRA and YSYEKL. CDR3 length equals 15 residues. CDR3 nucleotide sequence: TGCGCCAGCAGCCTAACGACAGGGGGCTATGAAAAACTGTTTTTT. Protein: CASSLTTGGYEKLFF.

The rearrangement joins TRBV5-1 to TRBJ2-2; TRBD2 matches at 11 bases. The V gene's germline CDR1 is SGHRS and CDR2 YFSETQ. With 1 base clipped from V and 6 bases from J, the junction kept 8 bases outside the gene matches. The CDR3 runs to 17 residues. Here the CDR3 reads CASSLRSRLAGPGELFF. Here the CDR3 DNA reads TGCGCCAGCAGCTTGCGATCTAGACTAGCGGGACCCGGGGAGCTGTTTTTT.